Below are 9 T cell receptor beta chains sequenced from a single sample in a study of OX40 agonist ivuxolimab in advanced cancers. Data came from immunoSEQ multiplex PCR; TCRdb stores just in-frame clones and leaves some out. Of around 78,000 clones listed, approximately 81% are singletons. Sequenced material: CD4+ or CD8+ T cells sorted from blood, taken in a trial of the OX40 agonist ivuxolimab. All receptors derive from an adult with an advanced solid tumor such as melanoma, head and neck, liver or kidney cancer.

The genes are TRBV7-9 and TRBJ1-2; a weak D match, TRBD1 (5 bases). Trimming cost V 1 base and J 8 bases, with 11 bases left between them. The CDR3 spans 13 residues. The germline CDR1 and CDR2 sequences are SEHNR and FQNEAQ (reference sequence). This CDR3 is CASSLGQGGGYTF. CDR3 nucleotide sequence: TGTGCCAGCAGCTTAGGGCAGGGAGGGGGCTACACCTTC.

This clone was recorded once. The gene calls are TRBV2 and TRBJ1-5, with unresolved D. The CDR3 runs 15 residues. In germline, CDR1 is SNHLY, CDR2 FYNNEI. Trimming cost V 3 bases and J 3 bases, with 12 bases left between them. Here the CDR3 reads CASSEEDGINQPQHF. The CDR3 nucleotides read TGTGCCAGCAGTGAGGAAGACGGGATCAATCAGCCCCAGCATTTT.

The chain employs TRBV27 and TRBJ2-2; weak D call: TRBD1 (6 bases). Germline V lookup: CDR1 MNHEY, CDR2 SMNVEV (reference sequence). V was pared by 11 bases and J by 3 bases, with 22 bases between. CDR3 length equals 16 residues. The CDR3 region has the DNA TGTGCCGCCATGCCCTATGGGGACATCTACACCGGGGAGCTGTTTTTT. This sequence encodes CAAMPYGDIYTGELFF.

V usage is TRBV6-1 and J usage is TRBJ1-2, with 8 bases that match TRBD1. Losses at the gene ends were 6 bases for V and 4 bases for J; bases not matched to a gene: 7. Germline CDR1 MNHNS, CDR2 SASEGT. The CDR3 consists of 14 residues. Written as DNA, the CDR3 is TGTGCCAGCAGGGACAGGGAAGTTATCTATGGCTACACCTTC. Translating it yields CASRDREVIYGYTF.

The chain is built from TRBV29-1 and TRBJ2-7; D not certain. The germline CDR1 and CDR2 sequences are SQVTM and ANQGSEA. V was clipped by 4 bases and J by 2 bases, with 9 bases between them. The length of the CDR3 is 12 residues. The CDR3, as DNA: TGCAGCGTTGCAGGTGGCCCCTACGAGCAGTACTTC. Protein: CSVAGGPYEQYF.

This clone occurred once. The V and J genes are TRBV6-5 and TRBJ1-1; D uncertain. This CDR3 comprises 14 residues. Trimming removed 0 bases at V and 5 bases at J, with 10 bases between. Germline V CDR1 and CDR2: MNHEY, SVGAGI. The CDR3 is CASSYSTAGTEAFF. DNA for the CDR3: TGTGCCAGCAGTTACTCGACGGCGGGGACTGAAGCTTTCTTT.

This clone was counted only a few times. Here the CDR3 DNA reads TGTGCCACCAGCATTATCAGGGACTTCACAGCTTTCTTT. It translates to CATSIIRDFTAFF. J is TRBJ1-1 and V is TRBV15; D is possibly TRBD1 (5 bases). CDR3 length: 13 amino acids. V was cut by 4 bases and J by 10 bases, with 16 bases left in between. Germline-derived CDR1 and CDR2 are LNHNV and YYDKDF (reference sequence).

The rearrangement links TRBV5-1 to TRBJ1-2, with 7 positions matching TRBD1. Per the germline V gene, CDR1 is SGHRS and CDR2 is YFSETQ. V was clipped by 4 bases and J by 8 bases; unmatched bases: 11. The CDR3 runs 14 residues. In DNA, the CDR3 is TGCGCCAGCAGCGGACAGACAGGGATCAAGGGCTACACCTTC. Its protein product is CASSGQTGIKGYTF.

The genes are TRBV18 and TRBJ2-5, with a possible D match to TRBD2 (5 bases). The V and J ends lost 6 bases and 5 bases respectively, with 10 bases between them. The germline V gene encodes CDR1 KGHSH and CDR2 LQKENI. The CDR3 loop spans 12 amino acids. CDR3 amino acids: CASSWERETQYF. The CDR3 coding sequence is TGTGCCAGCTCCTGGGAGAGGGAGACCCAGTACTTC.